This passage covers 29 T cell receptor beta chains from one sample sequenced in a study of OX40 agonist ivuxolimab in advanced cancers. Repertoires were generated with immunoSEQ multiplex PCR, while TCRdb's copy carries only in-frame clones and drops some. The sample lists 2,000 to 2,500 clones; around three quarters were seen once. Specimen: CD4+ or CD8+ T cells sorted from blood, collected in a trial of the OX40 agonist ivuxolimab. These receptors were taken from an adult with an advanced solid tumor such as melanoma, head and neck, liver or kidney cancer.

This clone was detected once. The chain combines TRBV7-7 with TRBJ1-4, with 7 bases matching TRBD1. The CDR3 is made up of 12 amino acids. CDR1 and CDR2 (germline): SSHAT, FNYEAQ (reference sequence). J gave up 16 bases and V 4 bases, and 9 bases lay outside the gene matches. CDR3 DNA sequence: TGTGCCAGCAGCTGGGGACGACAGGGTCCGTTTTTT. This translates into CASSWGRQGPFF.

As concerns this clone: Other DNA sequences of this sample code for an identical CDR3. This rearrangement joins TRBV13 to TRBJ2-4; maybe TRBD2 (5 bases). CDR1 PRHDT and CDR2 FYEKMQ come from the germline V gene (reference sequence). The V end lost 2 bases, the J end lost 3 bases, and 8 bases lay between the germline ends. The CDR3 spans 14 residues. In nucleotides, the CDR3 is TGTGCCAGCAGCTTACGGGGAGTCAAAAACATTCAGTACTTC. Protein sequence: CASSLRGVKNIQYF.

Only a few counts were recorded for this clone. The chain combines TRBV7-8 with TRBJ2-1; D not resolved. Germline V lookup: CDR1 SGHVS, CDR2 FQNEAQ. This CDR3 region has 14 residues. V gave up 5 bases and J gave up 4 bases, with 12 bases separating them. CDR3 DNA: TGTGCCAGCAGCCCCCTGACCGAGTACAATGAGCAGTTCTTC. It specifies CASSPLTEYNEQFF.

This rearrangement joins TRBV12-5 to TRBJ2-5; weak D call: TRBD2 (5 bases). The V gene lost 4 bases and the J gene lost 4 bases, with 10 bases spanning the gap. The CDR3 has 13 residues. Germline CDR1 is LGHNT and CDR2 is FRNRAP. This CDR3 is CASGSPEGETQYF. Here the CDR3 DNA reads TGTGCTAGTGGTTCCCCCGAGGGAGAGACCCAGTACTTC.

Concerning this clone: The sample has other DNA sequences that encode this CDR3 too. The chain carries TRBV7-3 and TRBJ2-1, with 15 bases fitting TRBD2. The CDR3 is made up of 15 amino acids. Per germline, CDR1 SGHTA and CDR2 FQGTGA. V shed 2 bases and J 7 bases; nucleotides not matched to a gene: 0. CDR3 in DNA: TGTGCCAGCAGCTTAGGACTAGCGGGAGGGAATGAGCAGTTCTTC. Amino acids: CASSLGLAGGNEQFF.

The gene calls are TRBV11-2 and TRBJ2-1, with D possibly being TRBD2 (5 bases). Germline V gives CDR1 SGHAT, CDR2 FQNNGV. This CDR3 has 13 residues. V was shortened by 4 bases and J by 15 bases, with 19 bases between the two germline ends. The CDR3 sequence: CASSSISGSRGFF. For the CDR3, the DNA is TGTGCCAGCAGCTCAATCTCGGGGAGCCGGGGGTTCTTC.

The chain employs TRBV27 and TRBJ2-1, with 9 bases matching TRBD2. Germline CDR1 reads MNHEY; CDR2 reads SMNVEV (reference sequence). V was pared by 10 bases and J by 3 bases, with 10 bases of the junction left unmatched. This CDR3 is 15 amino acids long. As DNA, the CDR3 is TGTGCCACCTCATCGAGCGGGGGGCTCTACAATGAGCAGTTCTTC. It translates to CATSSSGGLYNEQFF.

This clone showed up just a few times. V and J are TRBV19 and TRBJ2-1; TRBD2 matches at 7 bases. The germline gives CDR1 LNHDA, CDR2 SQIVND (reference sequence). This CDR3 has 14 amino acids. Trimming took 3 bases from V and 7 from J; bases not matched to a gene: 6. CDR3 coding DNA: TGTGCCAGTAGTATCGGGGGACTATTAAATGAGCAGTTCTTC. This sequence encodes CASSIGGLLNEQFF. The full variable domain, with the rest looked up from reference TRBV19 and TRBJ2-1, is DGGITQSPKYLFRKEGQNVTLSCEQNLNHDAMYWYRQDPGQGLRLIYYSQIVNDFQKGDIAEGYSVSREKKESFPLTVTSAQKNPTAFYLCASSIGGLLNEQFFGPGTRLTVL.

This clone was seen more than once but under ten times. The rearrangement uses TRBV6-4 and TRBJ1-2; D perhaps matches TRBD1 (6 bases). There are 15 residues in the CDR3. Looked up from germline, CDR1 is MRHNA and CDR2 is SNTAGT. Trimming removed 2 bases at V and 6 bases at J, with 16 bases between. CDR3 nucleotides: TGTGCCAGCAGTGACACCGCACAGGGATTGGATGGCTACACCTTC. This encodes CASSDTAQGLDGYTF.

This clone was recorded a few times. V is TRBV11-2 and J is TRBJ2-1; a possible D gene is TRBD2 (6 bases). CDR1 SGHAT and CDR2 FQNNGV come from the germline V gene. This CDR3 comprises 15 residues. V dropped 0 bases and J dropped 5 bases, with 11 bases sitting between them. For the CDR3, the DNA is TGTGCCAGCAGCTTAGAGGCGGGGTTTAACAATGAGCAGTTCTTC. This translates into CASSLEAGFNNEQFF.

The chain has TRBV28 and TRBJ2-7; 7 positions match TRBD2. This CDR3 contains 18 residues. V was pared by 4 bases and J by 3 bases, with 18 bases of the junction left unmatched. The germline gives CDR1 MDHEN, CDR2 SYDVKM. DNA for the CDR3: TGTGCCAGCAGTTCCACAGATGGGGGGACTATTATCGGCTACGAGCAGTACTTC. It encodes CASSSTDGGTIIGYEQYF.

V usage is TRBV19 and J usage is TRBJ2-7; D not resolved. The V and J ends lost 3 bases and 0 bases respectively, with 6 bases between them. The CDR3 covers 13 residues. CDR1 is LNHDA, CDR2 SQIVND, per germline (reference sequence). CDR3 DNA sequence: TGTGCCAGTAGTATGGACGTCTCCTACGAGCAGTACTTC. Residues: CASSMDVSYEQYF.

The genes are TRBV5-4 and TRBJ2-1, with 9 nucleotides matching TRBD2. V gave up 4 bases and J gave up 7 bases; unmatched junction bases: 6. CDR3 length: 14 residues. The germline CDR1 and CDR2 sequences are SGHNT and YYREEE (reference sequence). The CDR3 nucleotides are TGTGCCAGCAGCGTTAGCGGGGGAGGGAATGAGCAGTTCTTC. Encoded protein: CASSVSGGGNEQFF.

CDR3 in DNA: TGTGCCAGCAGCTTAGAACAGAACACCGGGGAGCTGTTTTTT. Its translation: CASSLEQNTGELFF. The chain is built from TRBV13 and TRBJ2-2; D gene ambiguous. The CDR3 spans 14 residues. V gave up 1 base and J gave up 1 base, with 4 bases separating them. The V gene's germline CDR1 is PRHDT and CDR2 FYEKMQ (reference sequence). The full variable domain, with the rest looked up from reference TRBV13 and TRBJ2-2, is AAGVIQSPRHLIKEKRETATLKCYPIPRHDTVYWYQQGPGQDPQFLISFYEKMQSDKGSIPDRFSAQQFSDYHSELNMSSLELGDSALYFCASSLEQNTGELFFGEGSRLTVL.

The chain employs TRBV9 and TRBJ2-2, with D perhaps matching TRBD2 (6 bases). The CDR3 is made up of 14 amino acids. Per the germline V gene, CDR1 is SGDLS and CDR2 is YYNGEE. V shed 8 bases and J shed 1 base, with 12 bases lying between them. The CDR3 DNA follows: TGTGCCAGTAGGACTAACTTGAACACCGGGGAGCTGTTTTTT. Translated, it gives CASRTNLNTGELFF.

In DNA form, the CDR3 reads TGTGCCAGCAGCCTCCCGGCCGGGCGCGTGGAGCTGTTTTTT. Translating gives CASSLPAGRVELFF. The chain couples TRBV11-3 to TRBJ2-2; no firm D call. The CDR3 runs 14 residues. Germline-derived CDR1 and CDR2 are SGHNT and YENEEA. V was trimmed by 5 bases and J by 10 bases, leaving 17 bases between them.

The rearrangement uses TRBV27 and TRBJ2-3, with TRBD1 identical over 10 bases. V dropped 3 bases and J dropped 13; count of bases not matched to a gene: 4. This CDR3 comprises 12 residues. From germline, CDR1 is MNHEY and CDR2 SMNVEV (reference sequence). The CDR3 here is CASSFGTGDEYF. The DNA of the CDR3 is TGTGCCAGCAGTTTCGGGACAGGGGATGAGTATTTT.

V and J are TRBV2 and TRBJ1-2; D unclear. V was shortened by 9 bases and J by 4 bases, with 12 bases between the two germline ends. Germline loops: CDR1 SNHLY, CDR2 FYNNEI. CDR3 size: 12 residues. As DNA, the CDR3 is TGTGCCAGGGTGACAACGCCCTATGGCTACACCTTC. It is translated as CARVTTPYGYTF. Full variable domain (rest looked up from reference TRBV2 and TRBJ1-2): EPEVTQTPSHQVTQMGQEVILRCVPISNHLYFYWYRQILGQKVEFLVSFYNNEISEKSEIFDDQFSVERPDGSNFTLKIRSTKLEDSAMYFCARVTTPYGYTFGSGTRLTVV.

This chain connects TRBV6-1 to TRBJ2-1; 8 bases line up with TRBD1. Germline V gives CDR1 MNHNS, CDR2 SASEGT. V gave up 6 bases and J gave up 9 bases; unmatched junction bases: 13. The CDR3 loop spans 15 amino acids. CDR3 amino acids: CASSPGQGNLAEQFF. CDR3 sequence (DNA): TGTGCCAGCAGCCCTGGACAGGGCAACCTTGCTGAGCAGTTCTTC.

This chain uses TRBV11-1 with TRBJ2-3; D is possibly TRBD2 (7 bases). The V and J ends lost 8 bases and 2 bases respectively, with 14 bases between them. The CDR3 totals 14 residues. The germline V gene has CDR1 SGHAT and CDR2 FQDESV (reference sequence). DNA of the CDR3: TGTGCCAGCTCGCTGGGGGGGGCCACAGATACGCAGTATTTT. This encodes CASSLGGATDTQYF. Based on the CDR3 plus reference TRBV11-1 and TRBJ2-3, the full variable domain is EAEVAQSPRYKITEKSQAVAFWCDPISGHATLYWYRQILGQGPELLVQFQDESVVDDSQLPKDRFSAERLKGVDSTLKIQPAELGDSAMYLCASSLGGATDTQYFGPGTRLTVL.

The rearrangement joins TRBV28 to TRBJ2-3; 11 bases align to TRBD2. Germline trimming cut 6 bases from V and 1 base from J; bases unmatched to any gene: 6. The germline V gene encodes CDR1 MDHEN and CDR2 SYDVKM. The CDR3 loop spans 16 amino acids. CDR3 bases: TGTGCCAGCAGCAGACTAGCGGGACAGGGCACAGATACGCAGTATTTT. Its protein is CASSRLAGQGTDTQYF.

The V gene is TRBV5-4, the J gene TRBJ2-7, with 7 bases fitting TRBD2. This CDR3 has 14 residues. In germline, CDR1 is SGHNT, CDR2 YYREEE (reference sequence). V shed 7 bases, J shed 3 bases, and the junction held 10 bases outside the gene matches. The DNA of the CDR3 is TGTGCCAGCGGGGGGGGGAGCGCGAGCTACGAGCAGTACTTC. It codes for CASGGGSASYEQYF.

The chain is built from TRBV27 and TRBJ1-5; tentatively, D is TRBD1 (5 bases). The CDR3 covers 14 residues. CDR1 and CDR2 from the germline V gene are MNHEY and SMNVEV (reference sequence). Deletions cut 4 bases from V and 0 bases from J, with 7 bases between. The CDR3 loop reads CASSSTDSNQPQHF. For the CDR3, the DNA is TGTGCCAGCAGTTCGACAGATAGCAATCAGCCCCAGCATTTT.

The rearrangement uses TRBV10-3 and TRBJ2-7, with a tentative D call TRBD1 (5 bases). Trimming removed 0 bases from V and 3 bases from J, with 12 bases in between. Looked up from germline, CDR1 is ENHRY and CDR2 is SYGVKD. The CDR3 runs 15 residues. CDR3 region: CAISESDSVLYEQYF. The CDR3, as DNA: TGTGCCATCAGTGAGTCAGACAGTGTACTCTACGAGCAGTACTTC.

The V gene is TRBV7-9, the J gene TRBJ2-1, with a possible D match to TRBD2 (6 bases). This CDR3 is built from 13 residues. The V end was cut by 5 bases, the J end by 6 bases, with 11 bases between. The germline V gene has CDR1 SEHNR and CDR2 FQNEAQ (reference sequence). Here the CDR3 DNA reads TGTGCCAGCAGCGAACCGACTAGCAATGAGCAGTTCTTC. Amino acid sequence: CASSEPTSNEQFF.

The table lists this clone with a count of one. This rearrangement joins TRBV20-1 to TRBJ1-4, with D uncertain. The V gene's germline CDR1 is DFQATT and CDR2 SNEGSKA (reference sequence). V was trimmed by 0 bases and J by 10 bases, leaving 6 bases between them. This CDR3 is 11 amino acids long. The DNA of the CDR3 is TGCAGTGCTAGAGAAGAGGGAAAACTGTTTTTT. Translation gives CSAREEGKLFF.

J is TRBJ2-3 and V is TRBV27; possibly TRBD1 for D (6 bases). There are 13 residues in the CDR3. Germline CDR1 is MNHEY and CDR2 is SMNVEV (reference sequence). Between the trimmed V and J ends, which lost 0 bases and 11 bases, there was a span of 12 bases. In nucleotides, the CDR3 is TGTGCCAGCAGTTTATCACAGGGTAACTTGCAGTATTTT. Protein: CASSLSQGNLQYF.

By its share, this clone is large (0.1 to 1%). The rearrangement links TRBV30 to TRBJ2-3, with 7 bases aligning to TRBD1. This CDR3 spans 15 amino acids. CDR1 and CDR2 (germline): GTSNPN, SVGIG (reference sequence). V shed 3 bases, J shed 2 bases, and the junction held 8 bases outside the gene matches. Here the CDR3 DNA reads TGTGCCTGGAGCACCCGGGACAGCTTCACAGATACGCAGTATTTT. Its translation: CAWSTRDSFTDTQYF.

The CDR3 sequence: CASSPFPGDSLNEQFF. Written as DNA, the CDR3 is TGTGCCAGCAGCCCTTTCCCGGGGGACTCTCTCAATGAGCAGTTCTTC. This rearrangement joins TRBV7-3 to TRBJ2-1; a weak D match, TRBD2 (6 bases). V shed 5 bases and J shed 6 bases, with 20 bases lying between them. Germline CDR1 SGHTA, CDR2 FQGTGA. CDR3 length: 16 amino acids.